These 6 T cell receptor beta chains share one sample of origin, sequenced in a study of control samples from healthy donors and cancer patients. Only in-frame clones appear in the TCRdb table, and some are missing; sequencing was by immunoSEQ multiplex PCR. Of approximately 160,000 clones listed, around 90% are singletons. Sequenced: blood. The origin of the receptors is a woman in her 30s in good health.

This chain connects TRBV6-1 to TRBJ2-1; D is undetermined. The CDR3 contains 15 residues. The germline CDR1 and CDR2 sequences are MNHNS and SASEGT. Trimming shortened V by 1 base and J by 9 bases, and 16 bases separated the two germline ends. The CDR3 DNA is TGTGCCAGCAGTGAAGGCCACTGGGGTTCGGGTGAGCAGTTCTTC. Translation gives CASSEGHWGSGEQFF.

The rearrangement joins TRBV2 to TRBJ2-1; 8 bases align to TRBD1. Germline V lookup: CDR1 SNHLY, CDR2 FYNNEI. Germline trimming cut 7 bases from V and 6 bases from J; bases unmatched to any gene: 8. This CDR3 contains 14 residues. The CDR3, as DNA: TGTGCCAGCAAGGGGACAGGAGTCCTCAATGAGCAGTTCTTC. It encodes CASKGTGVLNEQFF. The whole variable domain, filled in from reference TRBV2 and TRBJ2-1, reads EPEVTQTPSHQVTQMGQEVILRCVPISNHLYFYWYRQILGQKVEFLVSFYNNEISEKSEIFDDQFSVERPDGSNFTLKIRSTKLEDSAMYFCASKGTGVLNEQFFGPGTRLTVL.

J is TRBJ2-7 and V is TRBV27; D is ambiguous. The CDR3 totals 13 residues. Deletions cut 6 bases from V and 5 bases from J, with 14 bases between. CDR1 is MNHEY and CDR2 is SMNVEV in the germline V gene (reference sequence). The CDR3 coding sequence is TGTGCCAGCAGCCACTATGGGTACAACGAGCAGTACTTC. This codes for CASSHYGYNEQYF.

The V and J genes are TRBV9 and TRBJ2-5; D not resolved. V lost 4 bases and J lost 2, with 18 bases in between. Germline CDR1 is SGDLS and CDR2 is YYNGEE. CDR3 size: 16 residues. The CDR3 loop reads CASSRRSLGSQETQYF. The DNA of the CDR3 is TGTGCCAGCAGCAGACGCTCACTGGGGTCACAAGAGACCCAGTACTTC.

The chain has TRBV7-8 and TRBJ2-3; D call uncertain. V was pared by 5 bases and J by 4 bases, with 16 bases between. The germline CDR1 and CDR2 sequences are SGHVS and FQNEAQ. CDR3 length: 15 residues. The CDR3 loop is CASSLLPSRSDTQYF. DNA for the CDR3: TGTGCCAGCAGCCTACTACCCTCTCGGTCAGATACGCAGTATTTT.

The V call is TRBV15, the J call TRBJ2-7, with D possibly being TRBD1 (6 bases). This CDR3 contains 14 residues. Germline V gives CDR1 LNHNV, CDR2 YYDKDF (reference sequence). The ends were cut back, 3 bases at V and 6 bases at J, with 15 bases in the middle. CDR3 coding DNA: TGTGCCACCAGCAGGGACAGAAGCCGAGTCGAGCAGTACTTC. Protein product: CATSRDRSRVEQYF.